This TCR beta chain stems from a study of blood T cell repertoires in COVID-19. Clones were read by immunoSEQ multiplex PCR, and TCRdb kept only the in-frame ones, dropping some. The table records just over 300,000 clones, 70% to 90% of them present only once. The sequenced sample consisted of PBMCs or T cells enriched from blood (not recorded which). This TCR was sampled from a man aged 30-40 years who had recovered from COVID-19.

CDR3 coding DNA: TGTGCCAGCAGCTCGGACAGGGAAGGGGAAAAACTGTTTTTT. Amino acids: CASSSDREGEKLFF. The chain has TRBV9 and TRBJ1-4, with 8 bases lining up with TRBD1. The germline V gene encodes CDR1 SGDLS and CDR2 YYNGEE. CDR3 size: 14 residues. After removal of 4 bases from V and 8 bases from J, the junction contained 7 bases not matched to a gene. Together with reference TRBV9 and TRBJ1-4, the CDR3 gives the full variable domain: DSGVTQTPKHLITATGQRVTLRCSPRSGDLSVYWYQQSLDQGLQFLIQYYNGEERAKGNILERFSAQQFPDLHSELNLSSLELGDSALYFCASSSDREGEKLFFGSGTQLSVL.